The source of this T cell receptor beta chain is a study of vaccination and CD4 T cells after COVID-19. Per germline, CDR1 SGHTA and CDR2 FQGTGA. Between the trimmed V and J ends, which lost 1 base and 6 bases, there was a span of 6 bases. CDR3 size: 12 residues. Treatment reported: approximately nine-day PBMC culture with coronavirus spike peptide pools or control peptides (ViraFEST assay). Study results and caveats: A nonsignificant rise from approximately 21 to 38 was seen in the median number of SARS-CoV-2-reactive clonotypes. Convalescent patients displayed a median roughly 90% of reactive clones emerging only post-vaccination.

An Oncomine TCR Beta short-read assay was used to sequence the DNA from cultured CD4+ T cells. Via MiXCR, TCRdb re-called the PCR reads, giving one row per CDR3 protein. The data contain some 18,000 distinct CDR3 sequences, roughly 73% of them singletons. Note on this clonotype: Antigen specificity is unknown.

The TCR comes from a human donor who received a COVID-19 vaccine. The chain has TRBV7-3 and TRBJ1-1; D is ambiguous. The material was CD4+ T cells from blood, cultured in vitro, obtained after SARS-CoV-2 vaccination. The CDR3 sequence: CASSLNHPEAFF. The CDR3 nucleotides are TGTGCCAGCAGCTTAAACCACCCTGAAGCTTTCTTT. Full variable domain (missing parts from reference TRBV7-3 and TRBJ1-1): GAGVSQTPSNKVTEKGKYVELRCDPISGHTALYWYRQSLGQGPEFLIYFQGTGAADDSGLPNDRFFAVRPEGSVSTLKIQRTERGDSAVYLCASSLNHPEAFFGQGTRLTVV.